The text below deals with one T cell receptor (beta chain). As yet, its antigen is unknown. V gave up 1 base and J gave up 9 bases, with 8 bases separating them. The CDR3 consists of 11 residues. Germline V lookup: CDR1 SGHKS, CDR2 YYEKEE (reference sequence). The data were produced by immunoSEQ multiplex PCR, yet TCRdb's version contains in-frame clones alone and is incomplete. This table has 95,000 to 150,000 clones, roughly four fifths appearing once. The data were obtained in a study of radiation and T cells in renal cell carcinoma. Documented time point: blood 2 weeks post-SBRT. Sample treatment: 15 Gy SBRT to primary tumor, nephrectomy 4 weeks later. Study-level findings and limits: Without pretreatment biopsies, baseline tumor clonotype presence was undetermined.

The chain couples TRBV5-5 to TRBJ2-7, with no clear D. The material sequenced was blood, taken from a patient whose treatment included radiotherapy and nephrectomy. This clonotype originated in a man aged 45-65 years with renal cell carcinoma. DNA for the CDR3: TGTGCCAGCAGCTTGAATGAAGGGCAGTACTTC. It codes for CASSLNEGQYF.